This passage covers 23 T cell receptor beta chains from one sample sequenced in a study of shared clonotypes between healthy human individuals. Libraries were prepared by immunoSEQ multiplex PCR; TCRdb keeps only in-frame clonotypes and omits some of them. Among 2 million to 2.5 million clones, roughly 94% were seen once, and the ten largest hold 0.1% to 0.15%. The specimen sequenced was naive CD4+ T cells sorted from blood. Subset reported: CD45RA+ positively selected. The source of these receptors is a man between 18 and 29 years old in good health.

The genes are TRBV6-1 and TRBJ1-1; no firm D call. Germline V gene lookup returns CDR1 MNHNS and CDR2 SASEGT. This CDR3 region has 14 residues. Trimming took off 4 bases at V and 4 bases at J, with 13 bases between the two ends. In nucleotides, the CDR3 is TGTGCCAGCAGTGGACTAGGATCCCCCACTGAAGCTTTCTTT. Its protein is CASSGLGSPTEAFF.

V and J are TRBV5-6 and TRBJ1-1, with D maybe TRBD1 (5 bases). This CDR3 region has 14 residues. The germline V gene has CDR1 SGHDT and CDR2 YYEEEE. Trimming took 1 base from V and 4 from J, leaving 11 bases between them. The CDR3 coding sequence is TGTGCCAGCAGCTTGTCAGGGTTTGGCACTGAAGCTTTCTTT. Encoded protein: CASSLSGFGTEAFF. The full variable domain, completed using reference TRBV5-6 and TRBJ1-1, is DAGVTQSPTHLIKTRGQQVTLRCSPKSGHDTVSWYQQALGQGPQFIFQYYEEEERQRGNFPDRFSGHQFPNYSSELNVNALLLGDSALYLCASSLSGFGTEAFFGQGTRLTVV.

The V gene is TRBV28, the J gene TRBJ2-3, with D uncertain. V was cut by 3 bases and J by 8 bases, with 12 bases left in between. The CDR3 is made up of 13 amino acids. Germline CDR1 is MDHEN and CDR2 is SYDVKM. The DNA for the CDR3 is TGTGCCAGCAGTTTCCCTTCAACGGGTACGCAGTATTTT. Translating it yields CASSFPSTGTQYF.

This clone was seen a single time. The rearrangement joins TRBV6-1 to TRBJ2-1; perhaps D is TRBD1 or TRBD2 (5 bases each). The CDR3 covers 12 residues. V shed 6 bases and J shed 9 bases, with 12 bases lying between them. Germline V gives CDR1 MNHNS, CDR2 SASEGT. DNA of the CDR3: TGTGCCAGCAGCCGAACTAGGGGTGAGCAGTTCTTC. Protein sequence: CASSRTRGEQFF.

About this clone: Additional DNA sequences in this sample encode the identical CDR3. In DNA, the CDR3 is TGCGCCAGCAGCCTGGGAACTGAAGCTTTCTTT. It specifies CASSLGTEAFF. J is TRBJ1-1 and V is TRBV5-1; D ambiguous. The V gene lost 4 bases and the J gene lost 5 bases, with 6 bases spanning the gap. The CDR3 contains 11 residues. The germline CDR1 and CDR2 sequences are SGHRS and YFSETQ.

V and J are TRBV6-5 and TRBJ2-1, with 11 bases aligning to TRBD2. CDR1 is MNHEY, CDR2 SVGAGI, per germline. CDR3 length equals 15 residues. The V gene end was trimmed by 6 bases and the J gene end by 8 bases; junction bases not matched to a gene: 9. The CDR3 spells CASRISGGGPDEQFF. The CDR3 DNA sequence: TGTGCCAGCAGGATTAGCGGGGGGGGTCCGGATGAGCAGTTCTTC.

The chain recombines TRBV27 with TRBJ1-2; D unclear. Germline V lookup: CDR1 MNHEY, CDR2 SMNVEV (reference sequence). Trimming shortened V by 8 bases and J by 2 bases, and 15 bases separated the two germline ends. This CDR3 has 14 residues. This chain's CDR3 is CASVPHPVNYGYTF. The CDR3 DNA reads TGTGCCAGCGTTCCCCACCCAGTAAACTATGGCTACACCTTC.

This chain joins TRBV5-1 and TRBJ1-1; D unresolved. The CDR3 contains 14 residues. Germline loops: CDR1 SGHRS, CDR2 YFSETQ. V was pared by 4 bases and J by 1 base, with 11 bases between. Here the CDR3 DNA reads TGCGCCAGCAGCCCATCGACCCAGAACACTGAAGCTTTCTTT. Its protein is CASSPSTQNTEAFF.

J is TRBJ1-5 and V is TRBV2; D is ambiguous. The V end was cut by 6 bases, the J end by 3 bases, with 9 bases between. The germline gives CDR1 SNHLY, CDR2 FYNNEI. The CDR3 contains 13 residues. The CDR3 nucleotides read TGTGCCAGCAGAAAGGGAGACAATCAGCCCCAGCATTTT. It is translated as CASRKGDNQPQHF. The full variable domain, rest sourced from reference TRBV2 and TRBJ1-5, is EPEVTQTPSHQVTQMGQEVILRCVPISNHLYFYWYRQILGQKVEFLVSFYNNEISEKSEIFDDQFSVERPDGSNFTLKIRSTKLEDSAMYFCASRKGDNQPQHFGDGTRLSIL.

This chain joins TRBV6-6 and TRBJ2-5; D is possibly TRBD1 (5 bases). This CDR3 is built from 14 residues. CDR1 and CDR2 (germline): MNHNY, SVGAGI (reference sequence). V lost 0 bases and J lost 2, with 7 bases in between. In DNA, the CDR3 is TGTGCCAGCAGTTACTCGACAGCACAAGAGACCCAGTACTTC. The encoded protein is CASSYSTAQETQYF.

With respect to this clone: At the DNA level, this CDR3 is encoded by other sequences in the same sample as well. Here the CDR3 reads CASSPGTLQETQYF. CDR3 sequence (DNA): TGCGCCAGCAGCCCCGGGACACTCCAAGAGACCCAGTACTTC. This chain joins TRBV5-1 and TRBJ2-5, with a weak D call TRBD1 (6 bases). Germline CDR1 SGHRS, CDR2 YFSETQ. The CDR3 runs to 14 residues. V lost 4 bases to trimming and J lost 1 base, with 11 bases between them.

The chain combines TRBV5-1 with TRBJ2-7; 7 nucleotides line up with TRBD1. This CDR3 has 15 residues. With 2 bases clipped from V and 3 bases from J, the junction kept 8 bases outside the gene matches. Germline V gene data show CDR1 as SGHRS and CDR2 as YFSETQ. CDR3 bases: TGCGCCAGCAGCTTCCGACAGGGTAGGCTCTACGAGCAGTACTTC. The encoded protein is CASSFRQGRLYEQYF.

The chain links TRBV7-2 to TRBJ2-7; D call uncertain. This CDR3 has 17 residues. Per germline, CDR1 SGHTA and CDR2 FQGNSA. Trimming cost V 3 bases and J 5 bases, with 23 bases left between them. CDR3 nucleotide sequence: TGTGCCAGCAGCTTGCATCCATTGACTGAGGCCTATAACGAGCAGTACTTC. Protein: CASSLHPLTEAYNEQYF.

This clone has only one observation. The gene calls are TRBV5-4 and TRBJ2-7, with 7 bases lining up with TRBD1. The CDR3 has 16 amino acids. Germline assignment: CDR1 SGHNT and CDR2 YYREEE (reference sequence). V was pared by 0 bases and J by 2 bases, with 8 bases of the junction left unmatched. This chain's CDR3 is CASSLVIKDRTYEQYF. DNA of the CDR3: TGTGCCAGCAGCTTGGTAATTAAGGACAGGACCTACGAGCAGTACTTC.

J is TRBJ2-5 and V is TRBV27; TRBD2 matches at 8 bases. With V trimmed by 2 bases and J by 1 base, 9 bases remained unmatched. This CDR3 is 17 amino acids long. The germline gives CDR1 MNHEY, CDR2 SMNVEV (reference sequence). The CDR3 here is CASSLVAGRAPQETQYF. CDR3 DNA sequence: TGTGCCAGCAGTTTAGTGGCCGGGAGGGCCCCCCAAGAGACCCAGTACTTC.

CDR3 sequence reads: CASSISSPLIRGELFF. The CDR3, as DNA: TGTGCCAGCAGCATTAGTAGCCCGCTCATACGCGGGGAGCTGTTTTTT. V usage is TRBV7-2 and J usage is TRBJ2-2; no reliable D call. The CDR3 loop spans 16 amino acids. The V end lost 5 bases, the J end lost 7 bases, and 20 bases lay between the germline ends. CDR1 and CDR2 from the germline V gene are SGHTA and FQGNSA.

The chain is built from TRBV7-2 and TRBJ1-5; 8 nucleotides align to TRBD1. Germline CDR1 is SGHTA and CDR2 is FQGNSA. Germline trimming cut 5 bases from V and 6 bases from J; bases unmatched to any gene: 6. CDR3 length equals 14 residues. The CDR3 protein is CASSEGQGGQPQHF. For the CDR3, the DNA is TGTGCCAGCAGCGAAGGACAGGGAGGTCAGCCCCAGCATTTT.

The chain recombines TRBV6-1 with TRBJ1-4; 7 bases line up with TRBD1. Trimming cost V 5 bases and J 4 bases; bases outside gene matches: 4. Germline V lookup: CDR1 MNHNS, CDR2 SASEGT. The CDR3 extends over 14 amino acids. The CDR3 loop reads CASSPTGYNEKLFF. The CDR3 nucleotides are TGTGCCAGCAGTCCGACAGGGTATAATGAAAAACTGTTTTTT.

The chain recombines TRBV5-1 with TRBJ1-2; 8 bases line up with TRBD1. The germline V gene has CDR1 SGHRS and CDR2 YFSETQ. This CDR3 is built from 15 residues. After removal of 1 base from V and 6 bases from J, the junction contained 8 bases not matched to a gene. The CDR3 DNA reads TGCGCCAGCAGCTTGATGGTCCCAGGGGGCAATGGCTACACCTTC. Translating gives CASSLMVPGGNGYTF. The complete variable domain, with remaining parts taken from reference TRBV5-1 and TRBJ1-2, reads KAGVTQTPRYLIKTRGQQVTLSCSPISGHRSVSWYQQTPGQGLQFLFEYFSETQRNKGNFPGRFSGRQFSNSRSEMNVSTLELGDSALYLCASSLMVPGGNGYTFGSGTRLTVV.

A word on this clone: This CDR3 is also generated by other DNA sequences in the sample. The rearrangement uses TRBV7-9 and TRBJ2-3; D perhaps matches TRBD1 (6 bases). Germline V CDR1 and CDR2: SEHNR, FQNEAQ (reference sequence). Trimming cost V 0 bases and J 0 bases, with 7 bases left between them. The CDR3 has 15 amino acids. The CDR3 region is CASSLAGTSTDTQYF. The DNA of the CDR3 is TGTGCCAGCAGCTTAGCAGGGACAAGCACAGATACGCAGTATTTT. Filled out from reference TRBV7-9 and TRBJ2-3, the complete variable domain reads DTGVSQNPRHKITKRGQNVTFRCDPISEHNRLYWYRQTLGQGPEFLTYFQNEAQLEKSRLLSDRFSAERPKGSFSTLEIQRTEQGDSAMYLCASSLAGTSTDTQYFGPGTRLTVL.

V is TRBV19 and J is TRBJ2-2, with D possibly TRBD1 on 6 matching bases. The CDR3 runs 14 residues. V lost 7 bases and J 6 bases, leaving 15 bases between the germline ends. The germline gives CDR1 LNHDA, CDR2 SQIVND (reference sequence). The CDR3 DNA is TGTGCCAGTACAAAAACAGGGAGTCCCGGGGAGCTGTTTTTT. Translation gives CASTKTGSPGELFF.

The gene calls are TRBV2 and TRBJ2-1, with 10 nucleotides matching TRBD2. Germline CDR1 SNHLY, CDR2 FYNNEI. CDR3 size: 18 residues. V lost 2 bases, J lost 3 bases, and 10 bases stayed unmatched. CDR3 protein: CASSENSGGSILYNEQFF. Here the CDR3 DNA reads TGTGCCAGCAGTGAAAATAGCGGGGGGTCCATACTCTACAATGAGCAGTTCTTC.

V gene TRBV7-8 combines with J gene TRBJ2-7; a possible D gene is TRBD2 (6 bases). Trimming shortened V by 2 bases and J by 1 base, and 15 bases separated the two germline ends. CDR1 and CDR2 (germline): SGHVS, FQNEAQ. This CDR3 comprises 16 residues. This CDR3 reads CASSLKRRGRSYEQYF. CDR3 sequence (DNA): TGTGCCAGCAGCTTAAAGAGGAGGGGCAGATCCTACGAGCAGTACTTC.